What follows are 5 T cell receptor beta chains derived from one specimen sequenced in a study of radiotherapy plus CTLA-4 blockade in lung cancer. Libraries were prepared by immunoSEQ multiplex PCR; TCRdb keeps only in-frame clonotypes and omits some of them. The table has some 92,000 clones, 75% to 85% seen once. Sequenced material: peripheral blood, taken from a patient treated with radiotherapy plus ipilimumab. These receptors all stem from a human donor with non-small cell lung cancer who had a partial response to radiotherapy plus ipilimumab.

The V call is TRBV21-1, the J call TRBJ2-5; the table's D call, TRBD2, was not checked against the DNA. TRBV21-1 counts as a pseudogene. This CDR3 is 16 amino acids long. The CDR3 DNA sequence: TGTGCCAGCGAATCCCCCGTCCTAGCGGGAGGAGAGACCCAGTACTTC. Protein product: CASESPVLAGGETQYF.

The chain links TRBV7-6 to TRBJ2-5; 9 bases are shared with TRBD1. The J segment lost 4 bases and the V segment lost 4 bases, leaving 4 bases of the junction unmatched. Germline assignment: CDR1 SGHVS and CDR2 FNYEAQ. CDR3 length: 14 amino acids. CDR3 bases: TGTGCCAGCAGCTCTAGGGGACAGGGAGAGACCCAGTACTTC. It specifies CASSSRGQGETQYF.

As regards this clone: In the same sample, other DNA sequences code for this CDR3. This chain uses TRBV11-1 with TRBJ1-1; D call uncertain. V was clipped by 5 bases and J by 0 bases, with 10 bases between them. The length of the CDR3 is 14 residues. Looked up from germline, CDR1 is SGHAT and CDR2 is FQDESV (reference sequence). The CDR3 spells CASSPMAVNTEAFF. The CDR3 DNA reads TGTGCCAGCAGCCCGATGGCAGTGAACACTGAAGCTTTCTTT.

The chain combines TRBV2 with TRBJ2-1, with D perhaps TRBD1 (6 bases). CDR1 and CDR2 (germline): SNHLY, FYNNEI. V was trimmed by 6 bases and J by 7 bases, leaving 10 bases between them. The CDR3 consists of 12 residues. Written as DNA, the CDR3 is TGTGCCAGCAGCAACACAGGGAATGAGCAGTTCTTC. This encodes CASSNTGNEQFF.

The V call is TRBV5-4, the J call TRBJ2-1, with TRBD2 matching 10 bases. Germline trimming cut 4 bases from V and 7 bases from J; bases unmatched to any gene: 11. Germline V CDR1 and CDR2: SGHNT, YYREEE (reference sequence). The CDR3 length is 16 residues. CDR3 sequence (DNA): TGTGCCAGCAGCGGGGCGAGTAGCGGGAGGTCTAATGAGCAGTTCTTC. This translates into CASSGASSGRSNEQFF. Full variable domain (outside the CDR3, taken from reference TRBV5-4 and TRBJ2-1): ETGVTQSPTHLIKTRGQQVTLRCSSQSGHNTVSWYQQALGQGPQFIFQYYREEENGRGNFPPRFSGLQFPNYSSELNVNALELDDSALYLCASSGASSGRSNEQFFGPGTRLTVL.